This record covers a single T cell receptor beta chain. The ends lost 3 bases at V and 5 bases at J; junction bases unmatched: 8. The CDR3 has 15 amino acids. Germline CDR1 SQVTM, CDR2 ANQGSEA. This sample stems from a study of shared clonotypes between healthy human individuals. Profiling relied on immunoSEQ multiplex PCR, and the TCRdb table lists in-frame clones only, not all of them. The table includes roughly 300,000 clones, about 73% detected once. Sequenced sample: memory CD4+ T cells sorted from blood. This sample's subset: CD45RA-negative fraction. The chain employs TRBV29-1 and TRBJ2-1; TRBD1 agrees at 9 bases. This clonotype was obtained from a man in his thirties or forties in good health. This CDR3 is CSVDYRGRGHNEQFF. CDR3 nucleotides: TGCAGCGTTGATTACAGGGGGCGCGGGCACAATGAGCAGTTCTTC.